There are many counts of the clone carrying this TCR beta chain. Its antigen remains unidentified. Building the TCR beta libraries relied on iRepertoire HTBI primers, and CDR3 regions underwent Arm-PCR. One entry per CDR3 protein results from TCRdb running MiXCR on the multiplex PCR reads. The sample consists of about 460,000 distinct CDR3 sequences, 22% of them appearing once. This sample stems from a study of regulatory T cells in long-lasting Graves disease. General study results and limits: Among samples with persistent disease, TRBV28, TRBJ1-2 and TRBJ2-5 were favored. Newly diagnosed patients had higher TCR diversity than persistent Graves' patients did.

Time point of the sample: persistent/refractory GD, antithyroid drugs over 5 years with positive TRAb. After RNA was extracted from PBMCs, the TCR library was made from it. In each case, Graves' disease was diagnosed per American Thyroid Association guidelines. The V gene's germline CDR1 is MDHEN and CDR2 SYDVKM. The CDR3 is 16 residues long. With 4 bases removed from V and 4 bases from J, the gap between germline ends came to 17 bases. This receptor was obtained from a female donor with Graves disease. J is TRBJ1-5 and V is TRBV28; weak D call: TRBD1 (5 bases). The sequencing used peripheral blood mononuclear cells (PBMCs), collected when the disease was refractory, from a patient treated with antithyroid drugs. For the CDR3, the DNA is TGTGCCAGCAGTTCTCGGACACCACTTGGGAATCAGCCCCAGCATTTT. Residues: CASSSRTPLGNQPQHF. Looking up the rest from reference TRBV28 and TRBJ1-5 gives the full variable domain: DVKVTQSSRYLVKRTGEKVFLECVQDMDHENMFWYRQDPGLGLRLIYFSYDVKMKEKGDIPEGYSVSREKKERFSLILESASTNQTSMYLCASSSRTPLGNQPQHFGDGTRLSIL.